These 5 T cell receptor beta chains originate from one sample sequenced in a study of regulatory T cells in long-lasting Graves disease. The authors built TCR beta libraries using iRepertoire HTBI primers and Arm-PCR of CDR3 regions. Each CDR3 protein is one row after TCRdb ran MiXCR on the multiplex PCR reads. The data show a few hundred thousand distinct CDR3 sequences, around 23% seen once. Time point described: persistent/refractory GD, antithyroid drugs over 5 years with positive TRAb. After RNA was extracted from PBMCs, the TCR library was made from it. Sequencing used peripheral blood mononuclear cells (PBMCs), obtained when the disease was refractory, from a patient treated with antithyroid drugs. The receptors derive from a female donor with Graves disease.

This clonotype was counted at least ten times. The chain couples TRBV15 to TRBJ1-2, with TRBD1 identical over 7 bases. CDR3 length: 14 amino acids. In germline, CDR1 is LNHNV, CDR2 YYDKDF (reference sequence). With V trimmed by 0 bases and J by 7 bases, 5 bases remained unmatched. This CDR3 is CATSRDLQGLGYTF. The CDR3 nucleotides are TGTGCCACCAGCAGAGATTTACAGGGGCTTGGCTACACCTTC.

The V and J genes are TRBV2 and TRBJ2-1, with 11 bases matching TRBD2. CDR1 SNHLY and CDR2 FYNNEI come from the germline V gene. Losses at the gene ends were 7 bases for V and 7 bases for J; bases not matched to a gene: 6. The CDR3 sequence is 14 residues long. CDR3 loop: CASILAGAGNEQFF. CDR3 nucleotides: TGTGCCAGCATACTAGCGGGAGCTGGAAATGAGCAGTTCTTC.

The rearrangement links TRBV7-8 to TRBJ2-7; 12 bases agree with TRBD2. The CDR3 spans 18 residues. V was clipped by 7 bases and J by 2 bases; unmatched bases: 15. Per the germline V gene, CDR1 is SGHVS and CDR2 is FQNEAQ. CDR3 nucleotide sequence: TGTGCCAGCACCCTGATGGGCCTAGCGGGAGGGCCCACCTACGAGCAGTACTTC. This translates into CASTLMGLAGGPTYEQYF.

Only one count was recorded for this clonotype. The chain joins TRBV6-4 to TRBJ2-2; D is possibly TRBD1 (6 bases). V shed 5 bases and J shed 7 bases, with 11 bases lying between them. Germline loops: CDR1 MRHNA, CDR2 SNTAGT. The CDR3 loop spans 13 amino acids. The CDR3 region is CASSPGDVGELFF. In DNA, the CDR3 is TGTGCCAGCAGTCCAGGGGATGTCGGGGAGCTGTTTTTT.

This clonotype occurred many times. The chain recombines TRBV20-1 with TRBJ1-6, with TRBD1 as a possible D gene (5 bases). V was pared by 0 bases and J by 7 bases, with 10 bases between. The CDR3 has 14 residues. Looked up from germline, CDR1 is DFQATT and CDR2 is SNEGSKA (reference sequence). CDR3 sequence: CSARDTGTNSPLHF. The CDR3 coding sequence is TGCAGTGCTAGAGATACCGGGACGAATTCACCCCTCCACTTT.